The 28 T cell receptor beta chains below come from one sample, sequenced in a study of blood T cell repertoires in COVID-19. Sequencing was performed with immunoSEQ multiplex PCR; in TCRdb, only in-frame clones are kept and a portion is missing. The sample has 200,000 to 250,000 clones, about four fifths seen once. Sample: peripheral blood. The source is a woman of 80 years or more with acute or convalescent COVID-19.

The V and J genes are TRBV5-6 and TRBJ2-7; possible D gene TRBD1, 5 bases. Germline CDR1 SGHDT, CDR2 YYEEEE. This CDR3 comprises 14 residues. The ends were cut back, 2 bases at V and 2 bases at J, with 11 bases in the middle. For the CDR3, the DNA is TGTGCCAGCAGCTTAACTCTCAGGGCCTACGAGCAGTACTTC. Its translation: CASSLTLRAYEQYF.

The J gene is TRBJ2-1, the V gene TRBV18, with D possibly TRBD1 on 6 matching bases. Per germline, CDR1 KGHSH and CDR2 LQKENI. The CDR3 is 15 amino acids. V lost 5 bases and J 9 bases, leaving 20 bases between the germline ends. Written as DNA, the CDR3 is TGTGCCAGCTCAGAGAAGACAGGTACCCCCAGTGAGCAGTTCTTC. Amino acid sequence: CASSEKTGTPSEQFF.

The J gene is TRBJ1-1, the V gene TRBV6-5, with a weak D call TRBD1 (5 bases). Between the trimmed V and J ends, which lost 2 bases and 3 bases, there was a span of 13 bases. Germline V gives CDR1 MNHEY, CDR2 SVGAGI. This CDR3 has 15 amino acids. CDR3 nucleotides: TGTGCCAGCAGTTACATGGCGGGGGGGGACACTGAAGCTTTCTTT. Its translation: CASSYMAGGDTEAFF.

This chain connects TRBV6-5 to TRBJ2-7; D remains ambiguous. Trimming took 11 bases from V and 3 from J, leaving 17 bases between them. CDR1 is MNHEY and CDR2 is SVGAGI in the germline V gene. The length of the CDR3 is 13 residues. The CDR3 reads CAPPRPVYYEQYF. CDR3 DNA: TGTGCCCCCCCCCGTCCGGTTTACTACGAGCAGTACTTC.

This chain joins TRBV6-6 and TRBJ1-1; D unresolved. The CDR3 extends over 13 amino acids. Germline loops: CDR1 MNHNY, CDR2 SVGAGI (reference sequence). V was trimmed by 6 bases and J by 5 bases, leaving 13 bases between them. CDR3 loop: CASRRESWTEAFF. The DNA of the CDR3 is TGTGCCAGCAGGAGGGAGAGTTGGACTGAAGCTTTCTTT.

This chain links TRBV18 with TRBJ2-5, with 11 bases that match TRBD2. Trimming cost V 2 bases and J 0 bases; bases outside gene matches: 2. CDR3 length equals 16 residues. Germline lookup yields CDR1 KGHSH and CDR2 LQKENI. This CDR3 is CASSPLAGGNQETQYF. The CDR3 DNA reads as TGTGCCAGCTCACCATTAGCGGGAGGGAACCAAGAGACCCAGTACTTC.

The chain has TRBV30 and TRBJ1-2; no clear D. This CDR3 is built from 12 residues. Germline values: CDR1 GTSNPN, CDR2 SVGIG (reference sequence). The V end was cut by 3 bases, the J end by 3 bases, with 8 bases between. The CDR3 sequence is CAWSDTYYGYTF. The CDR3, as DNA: TGTGCCTGGAGCGACACATACTATGGCTACACCTTC.

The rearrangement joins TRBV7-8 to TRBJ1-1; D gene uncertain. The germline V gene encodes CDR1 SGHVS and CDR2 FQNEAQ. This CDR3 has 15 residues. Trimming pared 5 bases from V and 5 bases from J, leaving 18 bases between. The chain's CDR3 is CASSPLAPMRTEAFF. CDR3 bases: TGTGCCAGCAGCCCTCTTGCTCCTATGAGGACTGAAGCTTTCTTT.

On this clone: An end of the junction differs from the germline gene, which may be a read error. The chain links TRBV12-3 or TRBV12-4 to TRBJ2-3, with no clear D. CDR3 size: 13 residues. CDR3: CASSLRETEELNF. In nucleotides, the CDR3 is TGTGCCAGCAGTTTAAGAGAGACTGAGGAGTTAAATTTT.

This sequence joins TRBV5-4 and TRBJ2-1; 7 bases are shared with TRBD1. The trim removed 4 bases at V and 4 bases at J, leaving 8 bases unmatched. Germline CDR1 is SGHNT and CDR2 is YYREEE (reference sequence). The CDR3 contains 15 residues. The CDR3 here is CASSTGQESYNEQFF. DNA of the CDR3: TGTGCCAGCAGCACAGGACAGGAATCATACAATGAGCAGTTCTTC.

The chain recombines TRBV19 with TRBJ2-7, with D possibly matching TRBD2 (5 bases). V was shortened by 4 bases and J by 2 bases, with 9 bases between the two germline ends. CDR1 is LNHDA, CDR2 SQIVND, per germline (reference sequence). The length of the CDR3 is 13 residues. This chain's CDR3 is CASSRRAPYEQYF. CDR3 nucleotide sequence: TGTGCCAGTAGTAGGCGGGCCCCCTACGAGCAGTACTTC.

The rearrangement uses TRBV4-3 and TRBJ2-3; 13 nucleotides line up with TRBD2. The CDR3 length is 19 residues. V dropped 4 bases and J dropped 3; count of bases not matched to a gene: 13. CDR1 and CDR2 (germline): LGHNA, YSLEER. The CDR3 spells CASSLKPALAGGWTDTQYF. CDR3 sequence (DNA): TGCGCCAGCAGCCTCAAACCCGCACTAGCGGGGGGGTGGACAGATACGCAGTATTTT.

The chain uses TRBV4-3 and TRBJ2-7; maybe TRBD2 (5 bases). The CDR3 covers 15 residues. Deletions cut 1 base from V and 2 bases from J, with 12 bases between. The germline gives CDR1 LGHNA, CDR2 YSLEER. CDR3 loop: CASSQGRAGPYEQYF. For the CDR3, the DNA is TGCGCCAGCAGCCAAGGCCGGGCGGGCCCCTACGAGCAGTACTTC.

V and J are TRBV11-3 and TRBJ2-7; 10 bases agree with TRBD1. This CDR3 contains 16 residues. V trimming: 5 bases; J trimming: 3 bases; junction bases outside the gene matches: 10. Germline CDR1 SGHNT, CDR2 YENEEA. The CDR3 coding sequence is TGTGCCAGCAGCAATCCCGGGACAGGGGAAGGCTACGAGCAGTACTTC. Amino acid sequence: CASSNPGTGEGYEQYF.

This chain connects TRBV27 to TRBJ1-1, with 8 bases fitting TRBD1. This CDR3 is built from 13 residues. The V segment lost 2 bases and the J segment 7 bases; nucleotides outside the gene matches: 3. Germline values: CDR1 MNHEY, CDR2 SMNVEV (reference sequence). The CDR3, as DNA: TGTGCCAGCAGTTTACAGGGACAGGATGAAGCTTTCTTT. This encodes CASSLQGQDEAFF.

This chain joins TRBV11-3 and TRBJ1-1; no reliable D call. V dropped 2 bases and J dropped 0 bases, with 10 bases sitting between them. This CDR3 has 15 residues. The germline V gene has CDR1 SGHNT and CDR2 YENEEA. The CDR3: CASSLSGGLNTEAFF. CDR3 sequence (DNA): TGTGCCAGCAGCTTATCTGGCGGATTGAACACTGAAGCTTTCTTT.

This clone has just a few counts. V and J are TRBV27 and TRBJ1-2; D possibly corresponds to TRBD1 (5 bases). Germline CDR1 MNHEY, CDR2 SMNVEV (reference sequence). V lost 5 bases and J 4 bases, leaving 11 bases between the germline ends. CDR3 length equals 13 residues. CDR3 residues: CASSGGLSYGYTF. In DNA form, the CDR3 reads TGTGCCAGCAGTGGGGGACTTTCCTATGGCTACACCTTC.

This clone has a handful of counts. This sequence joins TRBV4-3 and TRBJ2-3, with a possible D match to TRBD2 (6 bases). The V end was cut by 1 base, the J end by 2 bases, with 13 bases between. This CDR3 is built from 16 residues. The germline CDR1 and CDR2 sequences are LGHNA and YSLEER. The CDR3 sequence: CASSQARGVVTDTQYF. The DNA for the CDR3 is TGCGCCAGCAGCCAAGCACGCGGGGTAGTCACAGATACGCAGTATTTT.

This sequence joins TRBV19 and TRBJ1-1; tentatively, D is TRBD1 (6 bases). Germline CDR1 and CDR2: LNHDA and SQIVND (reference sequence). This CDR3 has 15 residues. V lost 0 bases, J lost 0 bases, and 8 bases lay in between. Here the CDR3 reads CASSIDSGVNTEAFF. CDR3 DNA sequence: TGTGCCAGTAGTATAGATTCAGGGGTGAACACTGAAGCTTTCTTT.

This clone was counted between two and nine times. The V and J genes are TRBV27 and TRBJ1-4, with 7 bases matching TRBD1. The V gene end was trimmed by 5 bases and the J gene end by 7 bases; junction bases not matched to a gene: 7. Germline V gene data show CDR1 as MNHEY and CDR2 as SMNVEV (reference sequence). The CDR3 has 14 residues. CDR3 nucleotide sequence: TGTGCCAGCAGTCCTCGGGGACAGCCTGAAAAACTGTTTTTT. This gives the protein CASSPRGQPEKLFF.

The CDR3 nucleotides read TGTGCCAGCAGCTTAACATCCAATCAGCCCCAGCATTTT. Protein: CASSLTSNQPQHF. The gene calls are TRBV11-2 and TRBJ1-5; the D is unclear. Trimming took off 2 bases at V and 3 bases at J, with 5 bases between the two ends. Per germline, CDR1 SGHAT and CDR2 FQNNGV. The CDR3 consists of 13 residues. The entire variable domain, with the rest obtained from reference TRBV11-2 and TRBJ1-5, is as follows: EAGVAQSPRYKIIEKRQSVAFWCNPISGHATLYWYQQILGQGPKLLIQFQNNGVVDDSQLPKDRFSAERLKGVDSTLKIQPAKLEDSAVYLCASSLTSNQPQHFGDGTRLSIL.

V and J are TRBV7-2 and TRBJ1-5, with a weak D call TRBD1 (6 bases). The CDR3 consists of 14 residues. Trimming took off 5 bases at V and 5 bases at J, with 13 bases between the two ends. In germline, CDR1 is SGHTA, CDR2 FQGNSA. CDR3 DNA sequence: TGTGCCAGCAGCGCCTACAGGGAAGATCAGCCCCAGCATTTT. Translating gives CASSAYREDQPQHF.

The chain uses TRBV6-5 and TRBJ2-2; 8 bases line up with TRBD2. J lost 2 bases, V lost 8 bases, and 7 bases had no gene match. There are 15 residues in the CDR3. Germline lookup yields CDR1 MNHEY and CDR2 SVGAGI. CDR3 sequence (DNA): TGTGCCAGCGGGAGACTAGCGACTAACACCGGGGAGCTGTTTTTT. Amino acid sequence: CASGRLATNTGELFF.

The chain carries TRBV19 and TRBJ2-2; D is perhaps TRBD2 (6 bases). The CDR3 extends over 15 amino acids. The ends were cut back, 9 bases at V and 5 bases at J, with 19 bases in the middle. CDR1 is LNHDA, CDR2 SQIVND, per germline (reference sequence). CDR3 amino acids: CASAHGGSRTGELFF. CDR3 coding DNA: TGTGCCAGCGCCCACGGAGGGAGTCGGACCGGGGAGCTGTTTTTT.

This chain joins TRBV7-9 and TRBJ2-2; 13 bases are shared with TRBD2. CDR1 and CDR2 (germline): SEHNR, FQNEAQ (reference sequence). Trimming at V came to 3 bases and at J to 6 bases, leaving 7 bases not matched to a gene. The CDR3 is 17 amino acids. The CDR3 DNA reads TGTGCCAGCAGCTTTCCTACTAGCGGGAGGGCCCCCGGGGAGCTGTTTTTT. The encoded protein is CASSFPTSGRAPGELFF.

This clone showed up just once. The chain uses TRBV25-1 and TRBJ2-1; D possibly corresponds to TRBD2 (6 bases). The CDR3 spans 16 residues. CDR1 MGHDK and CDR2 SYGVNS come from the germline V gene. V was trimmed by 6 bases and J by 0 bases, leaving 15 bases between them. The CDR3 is CASSPGLAYSYNEQFF. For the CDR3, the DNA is TGTGCCAGCAGCCCGGGGCTAGCGTACTCCTACAATGAGCAGTTCTTC.

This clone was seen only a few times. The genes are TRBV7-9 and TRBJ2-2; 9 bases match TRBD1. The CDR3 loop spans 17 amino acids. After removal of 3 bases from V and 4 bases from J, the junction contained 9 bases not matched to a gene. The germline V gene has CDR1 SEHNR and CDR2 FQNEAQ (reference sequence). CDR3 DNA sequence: TGTGCCAGCAGCTTTTACAGGGGGCAGGACGTCACCGGGGAGCTGTTTTTT. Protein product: CASSFYRGQDVTGELFF.

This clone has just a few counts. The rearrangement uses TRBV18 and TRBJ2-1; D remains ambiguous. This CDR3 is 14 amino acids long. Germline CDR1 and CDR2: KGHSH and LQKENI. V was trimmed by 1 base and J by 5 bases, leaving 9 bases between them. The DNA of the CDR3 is TGTGCCAGCTCACCACGCCCCCTAAACAATGAGCAGTTCTTC. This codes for CASSPRPLNNEQFF.